A selection of T cell receptor beta chains follows, all from one sample in a study of tumor and adjacent non-tumor tissue in lung cancer. TCRdb recomputed calls from the multiplex PCR reads with MiXCR, one row per CDR3 protein. The repertoire holds about 80,000 distinct CDR3 sequences, with roughly 80% as singletons. The sequenced sample was distant non-tumor lung tissue. These receptors came from a man aged 55 to 70 with non-small cell lung cancer. Both conserved end residues are part of each CDR3. D genes are given only for firm matches. Clone size is stated in some rows and not others, as once, few, many or a class when expanded.

D gene	clone size	V gene	CDR3 length	J gene	CDR3 DNA	CDR3 protein
-	-	TRBV11-3	15	TRBJ2-3	TGTGCCAGCATCTTAGATAAGGGAGAGGGAGATACGCAGTATTTT	CASILDKGEGDTQYF
-	-	TRBV9	16	TRBJ1-6	TGTGCCAGCAGCGCGACAGTTGACCCGTATAATTCACCCCTCCACTTT	CASSATVDPYNSPLHF
-	-	TRBV20-1	15	TRBJ2-1	TGCAGTGCTGACTCAGCGGGCGGGTCGTGGAATGAGCGGTTCTTC	CSADSAGGSWNERFF
-	-	TRBV6-5	15	TRBJ1-5	TGTGCCAGTAGTTACAGTGGACAAGGTAGTCAGCCCCAGCAATTT	CASSYSGQGSQPQQF
-	-	TRBV20-1	13	TRBJ1-2	TGCTGTGCTGCCCCAGGGACCACTGATGGCTACATCTTC	CCAAPGTTDGYIF
-	-	TRBV28	12	TRBJ2-7	TGTGCCAGCAGTGGCAACTCCTACGAGCAGTACTTC	CASSGNSYEQYF
-	-	TRBV27	13	TRBJ2-3	TGTGCCAGCAGTTCTCCCCGTTATGATACGCAGTATTTT	CASSSPRYDTQYF
TRBD2	-	TRBV9	16	TRBJ2-3	TGTGCCAGCAGTGACGGGACTAGCGGTACCACAGATACGCAGTATTTT	CASSDGTSGTTDTQYF
-	-	TRBV11-2	13	TRBJ2-5	TGTGCGAGCAGCTCTACAGAGGTAGAGACCCAGTATTTC	CASSSTEVETQYF
TRBD1	-	TRBV11-2	19	TRBJ2-6	TGTGCGAGCAGCTTAATTCCAAAGGACAGGCCCTCTGGGGCCAACGTCATGACTTTC	CASSLIPKDRPSGANVMTF
-	-	TRBV11-2	11	TRBJ2-3	TGTGCCATGGGGGGGCCAGATACGCAGTATTTT	CAMGGPDTQYF
-	-	TRBV20-1	13	TRBJ2-5	TGCGGTGCTAGAGAGAGGATCCAAGAGACCCAATACTTC	CGARERIQETQYF
-	-	TRBV4-2	17	TRBJ1-5	TGTGTCAGCAGCCAAGATCCGGACGGGGGCATAACTCGGCCCCAACATTTT	CVSSQDPDGGITRPQHF
-	-	TRBV6-1	9	TRBJ2-7	TGTGTCAGCAACTACGAGCAGTACTTC	CVSNYEQYF
-	-	TRBV11-3	12	TRBJ2-1	TGTACCAGCACCCCCCTAACCAATGAGCAGTTCTTC	CTSTPLTNEQFF
-	-	TRBV11-3	16	TRBJ1-1	TGTGCCAGCAGCTTAGGCTGTGACAGGCTGGGCTACCAAGCTTTCTTT	CASSLGCDRLGYQAFF
-	few	TRBV9	15	TRBJ1-2	TGTGCCAGCAGCGTATCTCCAGGTCACGTTTTAGGCTACACCTTC	CASSVSPGHVLGYTF
-	-	TRBV11-2	13	TRBJ1-1	TGTGCCAGCAGCTTGAATCTGAACACTGAAGCTTACTTT	CASSLNLNTEAYF
TRBD1	-	TRBV4-1	16	TRBJ2-5	TGCGCCAGACGCCAAGTTTTGGGACAGGGGACATTAGCCCAGTACTTC	CARRQVLGQGTLAQYF
-	-	TRBV5-6	14	TRBJ2-7	TGTGCCATCAGAAGACCCGACCGTTCCAGCGAGCAGTACTTC	CAIRRPDRSSEQYF
TRBD1	few	TRBV11-2	16	TRBJ2-2	TGTGCCAGCAGCGACTCGGGACAGGGAAACACCGGGGAGCTGTTTTTT	CASSDSGQGNTGELFF
-	-	TRBV20-1	14	TRBJ1-5	TGCAGTGATATAGGGGAAAATGGCAATCAGCCCCAGCATTTT	CSDIGENGNQPQHF
-	-	TRBV30	12	TRBJ1-4	TGTGCCGGGGAACAGGTTAATGAAAAACTGTTTTTT	CAGEQVNEKLFF
-	-	TRBV6-1	14	TRBJ1-1	TGTGTCAGCAGGTCGGGACATCTAAACACCGAAGATGTCTTT	CVSRSGHLNTEDVF
-	-	TRBV6-5	16	TRBJ2-7	TGTACATGCAGTTACTCGGGTATTGGTCAGAGCTACGAGCAGTACTTC	CTCSYSGIGQSYEQYF
TRBD2	-	TRBV2	18	TRBJ2-2	TGTGCCAGCAGTGAAGCTCGGACTAGCGGGGGGGTAATTGGGGAGCTGTTTTTT	CASSEARTSGGVIGELFF
-	-	TRBV5-4	14	TRBJ2-5	TGTCTAAGCAGGGTTGACCTGTACCAAGAGACCCAGTACTTC	CLSRVDLYQETQYF
-	-	TRBV11-2	13	TRBJ1-5	TGCGCCAGCAGCTTTAACAAGGAACAGCCCCAGCATTTT	CASSFNKEQPQHF
-	few	TRBV12-3/TRBV12-4	13	TRBJ1-2	TGTGCCAGCAGTTTAGAAGGGGACTATGGCTACACCTTC	CASSLEGDYGYTF
-	-	TRBV10-3	14	TRBJ1-1	TGTGCCATCAGGGCCCATAGGGGGGAGGCTGACGCTTTCTTT	CAIRAHRGEADAFF
TRBD2	-	TRBV6-6	13	TRBJ2-1	TGTGCCAGCAGTTCCGGACTAGCGGGAGGGCAGTTATTC	CASSSGLAGGQLF
-	-	TRBV12-3/TRBV12-4	15	TRBJ1-1	TGTGCCAGCAGTTTCCCATGGATACTGAACGCTGGAGCTTTCTTT	CASSFPWILNAGAFF
TRBD2	-	TRBV20-1	15	TRBJ2-1	TGCAGTGCTAACACGACTAGTGGGAGGGCTAATGAGCAGTTCTTC	CSANTTSGRANEQFF
-	many	TRBV12-3/TRBV12-4	17	TRBJ2-7	TGTGCCAGCAGTTCCCTAATGGCAGTTTACAACTCCTACGAGCAGTACTTC	CASSSLMAVYNSYEQYF
-	-	TRBV20-1	12	TRBJ2-7	TGCAGTGCTCGTAGGCCTGGGATCGAGCAGTACTTC	CSARRPGIEQYF
-	-	TRBV11-3	16	TRBJ2-1	TGTGCCAGCAGCCCCGCCCGGTGGAGCTCCTATAATGAGCAGTTCTTC	CASSPARWSSYNEQFF
-	many	TRBV6-2/TRBV6-3	12	TRBJ2-1	TGTGCCAGCAGTCTCCTAGGTAATGAGCAGTTCTTC	CASSLLGNEQFF
-	many	TRBV4-2	16	TRBJ1-1	TGTGCCAGCAGCCAAGGGGGGTTTGCGGCGATCAGTAGAGCTTTCTTT	CASSQGGFAAISRAFF
TRBD1	-	TRBV2	14	TRBJ2-3	TGTGTCAGCAGGCACAGGGGGCCCTCAGATACGCAGTATTTT	CVSRHRGPSDTQYF
-	once	TRBV11-2	13	TRBJ1-2	TGTGCCAGCAGCTTAACGGATAACTATGGCTACACCTTC	CASSLTDNYGYTF
TRBD2	-	TRBV20-1	17	TRBJ2-1	TGCAGTGCTATCGAGATTAGCGGGACCTACACCAACAATGAGCAGTTCTTC	CSAIEISGTYTNNEQFF
TRBD2	-	TRBV6-5	17	TRBJ2-6	TGCGCCAGCAACCTAGCGGGAGCCAGCACTGGGGCCAACGTCCTGACTTTC	CASNLAGASTGANVLTF
-	-	TRBV20-1	12	TRBJ2-7	TGCAGTGTTAGTGCGGTCACCTACGAGCAATGCTTC	CSVSAVTYEQCF
TRBD2	-	TRBV6-4	15	TRBJ2-1	TGTACCAACAGTGGGTCTAGCGGGATTTCTAATGAGCAGTTCTTC	CTNSGSSGISNEQFF
-	-	TRBV5-4	14	TRBJ2-5	TGTGCCAGCAGCTCGTCAAGGAACGCCGAGACCCAGTACTTC	CASSSSRNAETQYF
-	-	TRBV11-2	19	TRBJ2-3	TGTGCCAGCGGCTTAGTGGGGGGCCGCGGGGGCAATCAGACAGATACGCAGTATTTT	CASGLVGGRGGNQTDTQYF
-	-	TRBV11-2	17	TRBJ2-7	TGTGCCAGCAGTTTAATCCCCGAGGCCCTCAAAAGCTACGAGCAGTGCTTC	CASSLIPEALKSYEQCF
-	-	TRBV30	17	TRBJ2-3	TGTGCCTGGAGTGTCGCAGCGGAAGTGGGTCCCACAGGTATGCAGTATTTT	CAWSVAAEVGPTGMQYF
TRBD1	-	TRBV29-1	12	TRBJ2-3	TGCTACCTGGGACAGGGAGGAGATACGCAGTATTTT	CYLGQGGDTQYF
TRBD1	-	TRBV12-3/TRBV12-4	17	TRBJ1-1	TGTGTCAGCGGCATAACTACGACAGGGGGCATGAACACTGAAGCTTTATTT	CVSGITTTGGMNTEALF
-	once	TRBV5-4	15	TRBJ1-2	TGTGCCAGCAGCCATCCGACAGGAGCTAACTATGGCTATACCTTC	CASSHPTGANYGYTF
-	once	TRBV20-1	15	TRBJ1-5	TGCAGTACTAGAGTCTCTTTGGAGAGCAATCAACCCCAGCATTTT	CSTRVSLESNQPQHF